This T cell receptor (beta chain) emerged from a study of cytomegalovirus exposure and HLA in healthy donors. Study as a whole: Early on, a data release was issued that held roughly 80 million unique TCRs from HLA-typed donors.

The PCR employed 60 Vbeta primers together with 13 Jbeta primers. The repertoire was sequenced with immunoSEQ multiplex PCR; TCRdb's copy has only in-frame clones and lacks some. The data show about 180,000 clones, 84% seen once. The donors (healthy individuals) were bone marrow donors. Study-wide findings and caveats: The investigators catalogued 150 to 200 TCR beta chains as cytomegalovirus-associated.

V was clipped by 1 base and J by 5 bases, with 9 bases between them. Per germline, CDR1 SGHDT and CDR2 YYEEEE. The CDR3 contains 14 residues. Concerning this clone itself: Its target is unknown.

The clonotype originates from a man aged 30 to 39 in good health and CMV-seronegative. V is TRBV5-6 and J is TRBJ1-4, with D tentatively TRBD1 (6 bases). Material for sequencing was PBMCs. For the CDR3, the DNA is TGTGCCAGCAGCTTGACAGGGTGGAATGAAAAACTGTTTTTT. It is translated as CASSLTGWNEKLFF.